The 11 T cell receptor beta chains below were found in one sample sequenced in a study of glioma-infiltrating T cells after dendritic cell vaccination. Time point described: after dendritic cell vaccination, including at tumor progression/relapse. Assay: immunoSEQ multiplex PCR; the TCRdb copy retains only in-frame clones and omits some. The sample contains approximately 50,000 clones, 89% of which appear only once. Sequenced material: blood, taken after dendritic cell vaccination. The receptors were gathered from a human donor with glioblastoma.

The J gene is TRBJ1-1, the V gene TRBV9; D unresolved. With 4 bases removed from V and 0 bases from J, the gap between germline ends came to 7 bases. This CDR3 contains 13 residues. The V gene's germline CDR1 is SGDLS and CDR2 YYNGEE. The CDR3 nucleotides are TGTGCCAGCAGCCCCCAGATGAACACTGAAGCTTTCTTT. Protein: CASSPQMNTEAFF.

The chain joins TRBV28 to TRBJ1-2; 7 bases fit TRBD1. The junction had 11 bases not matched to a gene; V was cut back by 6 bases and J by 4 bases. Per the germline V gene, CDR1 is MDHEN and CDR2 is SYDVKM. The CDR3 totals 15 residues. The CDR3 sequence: CASRRATGSVYGYTF. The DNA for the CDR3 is TGTGCCAGCAGACGAGCGACAGGGTCGGTCTATGGCTACACCTTC.

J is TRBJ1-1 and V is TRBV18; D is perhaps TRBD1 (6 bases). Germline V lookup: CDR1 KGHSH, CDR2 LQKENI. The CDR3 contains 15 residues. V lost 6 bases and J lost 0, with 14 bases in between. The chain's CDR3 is CASSPQGTMNTEAFF. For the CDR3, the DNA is TGTGCCAGCTCTCCTCAGGGGACAATGAACACTGAAGCTTTCTTT. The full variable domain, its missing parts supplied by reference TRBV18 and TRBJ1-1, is NAGVMQNPRHLVRRRGQEARLRCSPMKGHSHVYWYRQLPEEGLKFMVYLQKENIIDESGMPKERFSAEFPKEGPSILRIQQVVRGDSAAYFCASSPQGTMNTEAFFGQGTRLTVV.

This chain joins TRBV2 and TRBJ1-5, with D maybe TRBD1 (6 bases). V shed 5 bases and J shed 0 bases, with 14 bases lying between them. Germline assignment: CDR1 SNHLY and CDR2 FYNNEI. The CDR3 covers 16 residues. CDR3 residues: CASSLTTGYSNQPQHF. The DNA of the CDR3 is TGTGCCAGCAGTCTCACTACAGGGTATAGCAATCAGCCCCAGCATTTT.

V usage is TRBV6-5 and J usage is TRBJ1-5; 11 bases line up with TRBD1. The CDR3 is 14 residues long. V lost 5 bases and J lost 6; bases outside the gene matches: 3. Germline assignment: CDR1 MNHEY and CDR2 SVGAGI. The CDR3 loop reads CASSTDRGRQPQHF. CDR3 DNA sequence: TGTGCCAGCAGTACGGACAGGGGGCGTCAGCCCCAGCATTTT.

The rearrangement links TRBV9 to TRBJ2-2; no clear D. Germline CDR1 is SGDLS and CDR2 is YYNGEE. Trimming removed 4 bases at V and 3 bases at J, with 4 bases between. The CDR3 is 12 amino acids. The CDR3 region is CASSIYTGELFF. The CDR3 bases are TGTGCCAGCAGCATATACACCGGGGAGCTGTTTTTT.

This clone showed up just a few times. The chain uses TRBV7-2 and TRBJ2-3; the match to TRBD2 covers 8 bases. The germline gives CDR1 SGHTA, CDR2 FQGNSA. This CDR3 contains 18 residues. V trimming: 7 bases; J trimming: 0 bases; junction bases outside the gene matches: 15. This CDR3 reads CASTSGGIAGHSTDTQYF. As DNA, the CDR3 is TGTGCCAGCACATCCGGAGGGATAGCGGGACACAGCACAGATACGCAGTATTTT.

The CDR3 coding sequence is TGTGCCATCAAGACCATGACAGGGATCGCTGAAGCTTTCTTT. Its translation is CAIKTMTGIAEAFF. The chain employs TRBV10-3 and TRBJ1-1; 7 positions agree with TRBD1. Germline trimming cut 7 bases from V and 6 bases from J; bases unmatched to any gene: 11. CDR1 and CDR2 from the germline V gene are ENHRY and SYGVKD. This CDR3 region has 14 residues.

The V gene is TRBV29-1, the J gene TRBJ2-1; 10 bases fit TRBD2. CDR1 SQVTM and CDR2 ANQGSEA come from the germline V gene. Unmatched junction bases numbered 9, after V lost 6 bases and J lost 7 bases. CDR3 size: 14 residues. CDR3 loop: CSVPAGGPGNEQFF. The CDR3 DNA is TGCAGCGTACCAGCGGGAGGGCCGGGAAATGAGCAGTTCTTC.

DNA for the CDR3: TGTGCCAGCAGCGGCCGGGAGGGCCACGTCGCGCAGTTCTTC. It is translated as CASSGREGHVAQFF. This chain uses TRBV9 with TRBJ2-1; 8 bases align to TRBD2. The CDR3 is made up of 14 amino acids. V lost 3 bases to trimming and J lost 12 bases; unmatched junction nucleotides: 11. CDR1 SGDLS and CDR2 YYNGEE come from the germline V gene.

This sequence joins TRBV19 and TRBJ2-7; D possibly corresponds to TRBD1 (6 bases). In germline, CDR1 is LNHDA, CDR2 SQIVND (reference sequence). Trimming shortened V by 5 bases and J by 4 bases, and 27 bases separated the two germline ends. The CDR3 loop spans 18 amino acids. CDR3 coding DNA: TGTGCCAGTAGTTCCACCCTACTCCGGGACACTAGACGGTACGAGCAGTACTTC. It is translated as CASSSTLLRDTRRYEQYF. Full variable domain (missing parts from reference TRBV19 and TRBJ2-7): DGGITQSPKYLFRKEGQNVTLSCEQNLNHDAMYWYRQDPGQGLRLIYYSQIVNDFQKGDIAEGYSVSREKKESFPLTVTSAQKNPTAFYLCASSSTLLRDTRRYEQYFGPGTRLTVT.